This passage covers 10 T cell receptor beta chains from one sample sequenced in a study of shared clonotypes between healthy human individuals. The data were produced by immunoSEQ multiplex PCR, yet TCRdb's version contains in-frame clones alone and is incomplete. This table holds over 2,000,000 clones, just over 90% found once. Only CD45RO-negative cells positively selected for CCR7 counted as naive CD8 cells, so terminally differentiated effector memory CD45RA+ cells were excluded. Sequencing was done on a sample of naive CD8+ T cells from PBMCs. The receptors here all came from a man younger than 35 in good health. Some clones in this sample may be carry-over from other donors' samples.

This chain joins TRBV29-1 and TRBJ1-1; D gene uncertain. From germline, CDR1 is SQVTM and CDR2 ANQGSEA. There are 14 residues in the CDR3. V was clipped by 4 bases and J by 4 bases, with 16 bases between them. The chain's CDR3 is CSVAGALPGTEAFF. For the CDR3, the DNA is TGCAGCGTTGCGGGTGCCCTCCCGGGCACTGAAGCTTTCTTT.

This clone was recorded a few times. J is TRBJ1-5 and V is TRBV19, with D maybe TRBD1 (6 bases). Germline V gene data show CDR1 as LNHDA and CDR2 as SQIVND (reference sequence). The CDR3 is 14 amino acids. V lost 7 bases to trimming and J lost 6 bases, with 16 bases between them. The CDR3 region is CASTGEIFLQPQHF. CDR3 nucleotide sequence: TGTGCCAGTACAGGGGAGATTTTCCTTCAGCCCCAGCATTTT.

This sequence joins TRBV19 and TRBJ2-7, with D possibly matching TRBD1 (7 bases). The germline V gene encodes CDR1 LNHDA and CDR2 SQIVND (reference sequence). Trimming took off 4 bases at V and 2 bases at J, with 12 bases between the two ends. The CDR3 is made up of 14 amino acids. This CDR3 reads CASSSGTATYEQYF. The CDR3 DNA reads TGTGCCAGTAGTAGCGGGACAGCAACCTACGAGCAGTACTTC.

The chain recombines TRBV13 with TRBJ2-7, with D possibly matching TRBD1 (6 bases). Germline V CDR1 and CDR2: PRHDT, FYEKMQ (reference sequence). V shed 5 bases and J shed 1 base, with 21 bases lying between them. This CDR3 has 17 residues. The CDR3 protein is CASSPSLSRDISYEQYF. In DNA, the CDR3 is TGTGCCAGCAGCCCTAGCTTATCACGGGACATTTCCTACGAGCAGTACTTC.

The rearrangement links TRBV7-3 to TRBJ2-1; tentatively, D is TRBD2 (5 bases). CDR3 length: 17 amino acids. V lost 2 bases and J lost 3, with 17 bases in between. Per germline, CDR1 SGHTA and CDR2 FQGTGA. Here the CDR3 reads CASSLFGLGAVYNEQFF. DNA for the CDR3: TGTGCCAGCAGCTTATTCGGTTTGGGAGCAGTCTACAATGAGCAGTTCTTC.

The rearrangement uses TRBV5-1 and TRBJ2-7; 7 bases line up with TRBD1. This CDR3 contains 15 residues. CDR1 and CDR2 from the germline V gene are SGHRS and YFSETQ. V lost 4 bases, J lost 0 bases, and 7 bases stayed unmatched. CDR3 DNA sequence: TGCGCCAGCAGCCCCGGACAGGTCTCCTCCTACGAGCAGTACTTC. Translation gives CASSPGQVSSYEQYF.

This chain connects TRBV28 to TRBJ2-1; 10 bases match TRBD2. CDR1 is MDHEN, CDR2 SYDVKM, per germline. The CDR3 is made up of 14 amino acids. J lost 8 bases, V lost 4 bases, and 5 bases had no gene match. CDR3 sequence: CASSYLAGVHEQFF. CDR3 nucleotides: TGTGCCAGCAGTTACCTAGCGGGAGTACATGAGCAGTTCTTC.

This rearrangement joins TRBV4-1 to TRBJ1-1, with D possibly being TRBD1 (5 bases). This CDR3 comprises 15 residues. Germline V gives CDR1 MGHRA, CDR2 YSYEKL. V was shortened by 3 bases and J by 4 bases, with 15 bases between the two germline ends. Here the CDR3 DNA reads TGCGCCAGCAGCCAGTATGCGGGGGATCCCACTGAAGCTTTCTTT. It encodes CASSQYAGDPTEAFF.

This chain joins TRBV4-1 and TRBJ2-7; possible D gene TRBD2, 5 bases. The germline gives CDR1 MGHRA, CDR2 YSYEKL. With 0 bases removed from V and 2 bases from J, the gap between germline ends came to 8 bases. CDR3 size: 14 residues. CDR3 sequence: CASSQDETTYEQYF. CDR3 nucleotides: TGCGCCAGCAGCCAAGACGAGACTACCTACGAGCAGTACTTC.

The V and J genes are TRBV11-1 and TRBJ2-3; TRBD1 matches at 12 bases. Germline V gives CDR1 SGHAT, CDR2 FQDESV (reference sequence). CDR3 length: 16 residues. After removal of 6 bases from V and 6 bases from J, the junction contained 10 bases not matched to a gene. This CDR3 is CASRTRDRGHPDTQYF. CDR3 bases: TGTGCCAGCAGGACGCGGGACAGGGGGCATCCGGATACGCAGTATTTT.